The following is a T cell receptor (beta chain) sequence with its context. The antigen is unknown. The data originate from a study of long-term antiretroviral therapy in people with HIV. Points from the study as a whole: Across all time points, the repertoire was dominated by clones that expanded before ART. All blood samples came from the years 2004 to 2017, possibly under older ART regimens.

The CDR3 covers 12 residues. The germline CDR1 and CDR2 sequences are SEHNR and FQNEAQ (reference sequence). V lost 3 bases, J lost 6 bases, and 5 bases lay in between. Version v3.0 of the immunoSEQ assay was performed at survey level. Produced via immunoSEQ multiplex PCR; TCRdb's table is partial and in-frame only. This sample has about 48,000 clones; about 86% occur once, and the top ten carry 2.5% to 3.5%. V usage is TRBV7-9 and J usage is TRBJ2-2; D gene unclear. The TCR sequence derives from a woman between 18 and 29 years old with HIV. This sample comprised unsorted PBMCs, obtained 0.8 years after starting antiretroviral therapy. The CDR3 is CASSFIPGELFF. The CDR3 DNA follows: TGTGCCAGCAGCTTTATCCCCGGGGAGCTGTTTTTT.